These 8 T cell receptor beta chains were sequenced from one sample in a study of monozygotic twins with cystic fibrosis. Profiling relied on immunoSEQ multiplex PCR, and the TCRdb table lists in-frame clones only, not all of them. The table lists roughly 29,000 clones, 85% of them singletons. The sequenced sample consisted of blood. These receptors originate from a girl aged 2-15 years with cystic fibrosis.

The chain joins TRBV6-1 to TRBJ1-1, with TRBD1 matching 7 bases. Trimming at V came to 8 bases and at J to 3 bases, leaving 3 bases not matched to a gene. This CDR3 spans 12 amino acids. CDR1 and CDR2 from the germline V gene are MNHNS and SASEGT. The DNA for the CDR3 is TGTGCCAGCGACAGGGTGGACACTGAAGCTTTCTTT. Protein product: CASDRVDTEAFF.

The chain combines TRBV19 with TRBJ2-7; D is unclear. V was trimmed by 2 bases and J by 7 bases, leaving 12 bases between them. Germline V gene sequence: CDR1 LNHDA, CDR2 SQIVND (reference sequence). CDR3 length equals 13 residues. The CDR3 protein is CASSIKFAGEQYF. The CDR3 DNA reads as TGTGCCAGTAGTATAAAGTTTGCCGGTGAGCAGTACTTC.

The rearrangement uses TRBV6-1 and TRBJ2-7, with D possibly TRBD2 on 7 matching bases. CDR1 MNHNS and CDR2 SASEGT come from the germline V gene. Between the trimmed V and J ends, which lost 4 bases and 0 bases, there was a span of 13 bases. There are 15 residues in the CDR3. The CDR3 sequence is CASSVLATGSYEQYF. CDR3 DNA: TGTGCCAGCAGTGTACTAGCGACAGGCTCCTACGAGCAGTACTTC.

This clone was seen a few times. The rearrangement joins TRBV18 to TRBJ1-2, with TRBD1 identical over 8 bases. The CDR3 is made up of 13 amino acids. The V gene's germline CDR1 is KGHSH and CDR2 LQKENI. The V segment lost 3 bases and the J segment 8 bases; nucleotides outside the gene matches: 5. The CDR3 sequence: CASSPTDRDGYTF. The CDR3 DNA reads as TGTGCCAGCTCACCCACGGACAGGGACGGCTACACCTTC.

The chain joins TRBV5-4 to TRBJ2-5, with 7 bases matching TRBD1. Germline V gene sequence: CDR1 SGHNT, CDR2 YYREEE (reference sequence). The V segment lost 6 bases and the J segment 1 base; nucleotides outside the gene matches: 6. The CDR3 contains 14 residues. The CDR3 loop reads CASTLGTAQETQYF. CDR3 in DNA: TGTGCCAGCACCCTTGGGACAGCCCAAGAGACCCAGTACTTC.

The chain employs TRBV5-1 and TRBJ1-1; the D is unclear. CDR1 and CDR2 (germline): SGHRS, YFSETQ. V shed 4 bases and J shed 1 base, with 11 bases lying between them. CDR3 size: 14 residues. In DNA form, the CDR3 reads TGCGCCAGCAGCCTTACACAGCCGAACACTGAAGCTTTCTTT. Amino acid sequence: CASSLTQPNTEAFF.

This sequence joins TRBV11-2 and TRBJ2-7; 7 nucleotides match TRBD2. CDR1 SGHAT and CDR2 FQNNGV come from the germline V gene. This CDR3 spans 18 amino acids. J lost 3 bases, V lost 1 base, and 15 bases had no gene match. CDR3 sequence: CASSLGRGRDYPVYEQYF. The CDR3 nucleotides read TGTGCCAGCAGCTTAGGGAGGGGCCGGGACTACCCGGTCTACGAGCAGTACTTC. The variable domain in full, with the rest retrieved from reference TRBV11-2 and TRBJ2-7, is EAGVAQSPRYKIIEKRQSVAFWCNPISGHATLYWYQQILGQGPKLLIQFQNNGVVDDSQLPKDRFSAERLKGVDSTLKIQPAKLEDSAVYLCASSLGRGRDYPVYEQYFGPGTRLTVT.

The CDR3 DNA reads as TGTGCCAGCAAGTGGCGTCTCGGAAACACCATATATTTT. Translating gives CASKWRLGNTIYF. The chain has TRBV25-1 and TRBJ1-3, with no clear D. Germline CDR1 MGHDK, CDR2 SYGVNS. V was shortened by 7 bases and J by 4 bases, with 11 bases between the two germline ends. This CDR3 spans 13 amino acids.